This T cell receptor (beta chain) was recovered during a study of CXCR3-negative and CXCR3-positive naive CD8 T cells. The study, taken as a whole, reports: Within a donor, both naive subsets shared TRBV-TRBJ usage, unlike memory cells.

For this clonotype: Its antigen is not identified.

The authors made the TRB cDNA libraries by 5' RACE using UMI labels. TCRdb re-analyzed the 5' RACE reads; it lists each CDR3 protein once, without DNA. Its clone listing holds roughly 48,000 distinct CDR3 sequences. The sequenced sample was memory CD8+ T cells from blood. The sequence was collected from a human donor in good health. Some clones in this sample may be carry-over from other donors' samples.

Here the CDR3 reads CASSLAGVQETQYF. The chain links TRBV7-8 to TRBJ2-5. The V gene's germline CDR1 is SGHVS and CDR2 FQNEAQ. The CDR3 contains 14 residues.